This T cell receptor (beta chain) was sequenced for a study of blood T cells in healthy people across ages. In germline, CDR1 is SQVTM, CDR2 ANQGSEA. The CDR3 contains 13 residues. Trimming pared 4 bases from V and 0 bases from J, leaving 9 bases between. The second PCR ran roughly 6 to 12 cycles with a sample-barcoded 5' primer and J-beta primers. TCRdb re-called the 5' RACE reads with MiXCR, one entry per CDR3 protein. The data hold some 800,000 distinct CDR3 sequences, with approximately 25% observed a single time. These same data were also listed under a study on T cells of mothers and their children. That paper states: An overlap that was slightly higher, though non-significant, was seen in related mother-child pairs versus unrelated pairs.

The rearrangement uses TRBV29-1 and TRBJ1-2; possibly TRBD1 for D (5 bases). The material sequenced was blood. This receptor was taken from a boy between 10 and 17 years old in good health. DNA of the CDR3: TGCAGCGTTGTGGCAGGGCCTAACTATGGCTACACCTTC. The encoded protein is CSVVAGPNYGYTF.